The 22 T cell receptor beta chains presented below share a single source sample, sequenced in a study of neoadjuvant nivolumab and ipilimumab in lung cancer. Some clones are missing from TCRdb's copy, which holds only in-frame ones; the method was immunoSEQ multiplex PCR. The profile shows about 18,000 clones, around 80% of them singletons. The sample in question was tumor tissue, obtained after neoadjuvant nivolumab, alone or with ipilimumab, at or shortly before surgery. Receptor source: an adult with non-small cell lung cancer.

The genes are TRBV5-1 and TRBJ2-2; 13 nucleotides line up with TRBD2. Germline loops: CDR1 SGHRS, CDR2 YFSETQ. Germline trimming cut 5 bases from V and 0 bases from J; bases unmatched to any gene: 1. There are 16 residues in the CDR3. In nucleotides, the CDR3 is TGCGCCAGCAGTGGACTAGCGGGAGCGAACACCGGGGAGCTGTTTTTT. Protein product: CASSGLAGANTGELFF.

The genes are TRBV5-6 and TRBJ1-2; no reliable D call. V was cut by 0 bases and J by 2 bases, with 8 bases left in between. From germline, CDR1 is SGHDT and CDR2 YYEEEE. CDR3 length: 14 residues. CDR3: CASSLEAQNYGYTF. The CDR3 DNA sequence: TGTGCCAGCAGCTTGGAAGCACAGAACTATGGCTACACCTTC.

This chain uses TRBV5-1 with TRBJ2-1; D might be TRBD1 (6 bases). The CDR3 sequence is 16 residues long. V gave up 7 bases and J gave up 0 bases, with 17 bases separating them. The germline gives CDR1 SGHRS, CDR2 YFSETQ. DNA of the CDR3: TGCGCCAGCCCATGGACAGCTATAAGCTCCTACAATGAGCAGTTCTTC. It translates to CASPWTAISSYNEQFF.

The CDR3 DNA reads as TGTGCCAGCCTACAGGGAGGGGAAACTCACGAGCAGTACTTC. It specifies CASLQGGETHEQYF. V usage is TRBV28 and J usage is TRBJ2-7; possible D gene TRBD2, 7 bases. V was trimmed by 8 bases and J by 5 bases, leaving 19 bases between them. The germline CDR1 and CDR2 sequences are MDHEN and SYDVKM. CDR3 length equals 14 residues.

The genes are TRBV5-1 and TRBJ2-3, with no clear D. V lost 2 bases and J 8 bases, leaving 9 bases between the germline ends. Germline V lookup: CDR1 SGHRS, CDR2 YFSETQ. The CDR3 contains 12 residues. This CDR3 reads CASSLRDGTQYF. CDR3 sequence (DNA): TGCGCCAGCAGCTTACGAGATGGTACGCAGTATTTT.

The chain uses TRBV6-1 and TRBJ2-1; D is undetermined. V was trimmed by 0 bases and J by 4 bases, leaving 13 bases between them. This CDR3 is 16 amino acids long. Germline V gene sequence: CDR1 MNHNS, CDR2 SASEGT. The CDR3 loop is CASSEALQYYYNEQFF. DNA for the CDR3: TGTGCCAGCAGTGAAGCGCTTCAGTACTATTACAATGAGCAGTTCTTC.

This chain connects TRBV4-3 to TRBJ1-1, with D uncertain. Germline CDR1 reads LGHNA; CDR2 reads YSLEER. With 0 bases removed from V and 1 base from J, the gap between germline ends came to 3 bases. The CDR3 has 13 amino acids. The CDR3 loop reads CASSQDWNTEAFF. CDR3 bases: TGCGCCAGCAGCCAAGATTGGAACACTGAAGCTTTCTTT.

This rearrangement joins TRBV29-1 to TRBJ2-1; TRBD2 matches at 9 bases. In germline, CDR1 is SQVTM, CDR2 ANQGSEA. This CDR3 has 15 residues. J gave up 9 bases and V 3 bases, and 12 bases lay outside the gene matches. CDR3 coding DNA: TGCAGCGTTGATATGACCCATGCTAGCGGGGCTGAGCAGTTCTTC. This encodes CSVDMTHASGAEQFF.

The CDR3 sequence is CASSYSRTLNIQYF. CDR3 nucleotide sequence: TGTGCCAGCAGTTACTCGCGTACACTAAACATTCAGTACTTC. This chain connects TRBV6-5 to TRBJ2-4, with unresolved D. The CDR3 consists of 14 residues. V lost 0 bases, J lost 6 bases, and 9 bases lay in between. Germline lookup yields CDR1 MNHEY and CDR2 SVGAGI.

The CDR3 DNA sequence: TGCGCCAGCAGCCCTGGGGGGGAGCCATACAATGAGCAGTTCTTC. Encoded protein: CASSPGGEPYNEQFF. This chain links TRBV5-1 with TRBJ2-1; 7 bases fit TRBD2. Germline lookup yields CDR1 SGHRS and CDR2 YFSETQ. With V trimmed by 4 bases and J by 4 bases, 8 bases remained unmatched. CDR3 length: 15 amino acids.

This chain joins TRBV6-6 and TRBJ1-1, with D uncertain. Germline V lookup: CDR1 MNHNY, CDR2 SVGAGI (reference sequence). The CDR3 has 16 amino acids. Trimming removed 0 bases at V and 1 base at J, with 12 bases between. The CDR3: CASSYSDGSPNTEAFF. The CDR3 coding sequence is TGTGCCAGCAGTTACTCCGATGGCAGCCCGAACACTGAAGCTTTCTTT.

J is TRBJ2-2 and V is TRBV11-2; TRBD2 matches at 12 bases. Losses at the gene ends were 5 bases for V and 0 bases for J; bases not matched to a gene: 4. The CDR3 length is 17 residues. CDR1 and CDR2 from the germline V gene are SGHAT and FQNNGV. Here the CDR3 reads CASSDGLAGSNTGELFF. CDR3 nucleotides: TGTGCCAGCAGCGACGGACTAGCGGGATCGAACACCGGGGAGCTGTTTTTT.

This clone has only one observation. This rearrangement joins TRBV10-1 to TRBJ2-3; D may be TRBD1 (5 bases). The germline V and J ends were trimmed by 8 bases and 4 bases, with 10 bases remaining between them. CDR3 length: 12 residues. CDR1 is WNHNN and CDR2 is SYGVQD in the germline V gene (reference sequence). The CDR3 reads CASSTGPDTQYF. The CDR3 bases are TGCGCCAGCTCTACAGGTCCAGATACGCAGTATTTT.

This chain joins TRBV10-3 and TRBJ2-2; TRBD2 matches at 13 bases. The CDR3 is made up of 17 amino acids. J lost 5 bases, V lost 6 bases, and 9 bases had no gene match. Germline CDR1 ENHRY, CDR2 SYGVKD. CDR3 protein: CAISFTGTSGDTGELFF. The CDR3 DNA reads TGTGCCATCAGCTTCACCGGGACTAGCGGGGATACCGGGGAGCTGTTTTTT.

This rearrangement joins TRBV7-2 to TRBJ1-3; TRBD1 might be the D (5 bases). In germline, CDR1 is SGHTA, CDR2 FQGNSA. Trimming removed 1 base at V and 0 bases at J, with 13 bases between. The CDR3 has 17 residues. Written as DNA, the CDR3 is TGTGCCAGCAGCTTAGACGGGACGGATAGCTCTGGAAACACCATATATTTT. Its translation: CASSLDGTDSSGNTIYF.

The chain carries TRBV7-8 and TRBJ1-5; D gene uncertain. The CDR3 is 16 residues long. Germline V gene data show CDR1 as SGHVS and CDR2 as FQNEAQ. Trimming cost V 1 base and J 0 bases, with 10 bases left between them. The CDR3 is CASSLGESYSNQPQHF. The CDR3 DNA follows: TGTGCCAGCAGCTTAGGGGAGAGTTATAGCAATCAGCCCCAGCATTTT.

This clone was counted only a few times. The rearrangement links TRBV7-2 to TRBJ2-7; no clear D gene. V lost 5 bases to trimming and J lost 6 bases, with 14 bases between them. CDR1 is SGHTA and CDR2 is FQGNSA in the germline V gene. The CDR3 spans 13 residues. In DNA, the CDR3 is TGTGCCAGCAGCCCCTGGATCATCAGCGAGCAGTACTTC. It specifies CASSPWIISEQYF. The full variable domain, its missing parts supplied by reference TRBV7-2 and TRBJ2-7, is GAGVSQSPSNKVTEKGKDVELRCDPISGHTALYWYRQSLGQGLEFLIYFQGNSAPDKSGLPSDRFSAERTGGSVSTLTIQRTQQEDSAVYLCASSPWIISEQYFGPGTRLTVT.

The chain is built from TRBV27 and TRBJ1-4; D may be TRBD1 (5 bases). The CDR3 length is 15 residues. Per the germline V gene, CDR1 is MNHEY and CDR2 is SMNVEV (reference sequence). With 6 bases removed from V and 4 bases from J, the gap between germline ends came to 15 bases. The CDR3 loop is CASSPRDRGNEKLFF. CDR3 sequence (DNA): TGTGCCAGCAGCCCTCGGGATAGGGGTAATGAAAAACTGTTTTTT.

The rearrangement joins TRBV30 to TRBJ1-1, with D unclear. V was pared by 2 bases and J by 1 base, with 8 bases between. Germline V CDR1 and CDR2: GTSNPN, SVGIG (reference sequence). The CDR3 covers 13 residues. The chain's CDR3 is CAWSLGTNTEAFF. In DNA form, the CDR3 reads TGTGCCTGGAGTTTGGGAACGAACACTGAAGCTTTCTTT.

The chain links TRBV14 to TRBJ2-5; D is uncertain. V lost 1 base, J lost 5 bases, and 5 bases lay in between. In germline, CDR1 is SGHDN, CDR2 FVKESK. This CDR3 is 12 amino acids long. CDR3 sequence reads: CASSQVRETQYF. In DNA, the CDR3 is TGTGCCAGCAGCCAAGTCCGGGAGACCCAGTACTTC.

The chain is built from TRBV5-4 and TRBJ1-2, with TRBD1 identical over 8 bases. This CDR3 contains 16 residues. J was trimmed by 3 bases and V by 4 bases; bases with no gene match: 11. Germline V gene data show CDR1 as SGHNT and CDR2 as YYREEE (reference sequence). CDR3 protein: CASSGGGMGQDYGYTF. CDR3 coding DNA: TGTGCCAGCAGCGGAGGTGGAATGGGACAGGACTATGGCTACACCTTC. Based on the CDR3 plus reference TRBV5-4 and TRBJ1-2, the full variable domain is ETGVTQSPTHLIKTRGQQVTLRCSSQSGHNTVSWYQQALGQGPQFIFQYYREEENGRGNFPPRFSGLQFPNYSSELNVNALELDDSALYLCASSGGGMGQDYGYTFGSGTRLTVV.

The rearrangement links TRBV19 to TRBJ2-1; weak D call: TRBD2 (5 bases). Germline V gene data show CDR1 as LNHDA and CDR2 as SQIVND (reference sequence). The germline V and J ends were trimmed by 7 bases and 0 bases, with 13 bases remaining between them. The CDR3 is 15 residues long. CDR3 DNA sequence: TGTGCCAGTAAAAGGAAAGGGAGCTCCTACAATGAGCAGTTCTTC. Translation: CASKRKGSSYNEQFF. Full variable domain (remainder filled in from reference TRBV19 and TRBJ2-1): DGGITQSPKYLFRKEGQNVTLSCEQNLNHDAMYWYRQDPGQGLRLIYYSQIVNDFQKGDIAEGYSVSREKKESFPLTVTSAQKNPTAFYLCASKRKGSSYNEQFFGPGTRLTVL.